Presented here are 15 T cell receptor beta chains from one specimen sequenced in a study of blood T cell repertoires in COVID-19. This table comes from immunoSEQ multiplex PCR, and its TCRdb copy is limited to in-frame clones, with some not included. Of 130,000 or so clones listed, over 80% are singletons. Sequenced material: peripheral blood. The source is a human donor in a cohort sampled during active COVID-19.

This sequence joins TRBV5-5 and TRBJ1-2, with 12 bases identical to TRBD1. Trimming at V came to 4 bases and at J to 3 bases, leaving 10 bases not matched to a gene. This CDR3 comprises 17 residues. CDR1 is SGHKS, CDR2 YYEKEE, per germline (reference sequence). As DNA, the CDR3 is TGTGCCAGCAGCCCACCAGGGGACAGGGGGCCCTACTATGGCTACACCTTC. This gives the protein CASSPPGDRGPYYGYTF.

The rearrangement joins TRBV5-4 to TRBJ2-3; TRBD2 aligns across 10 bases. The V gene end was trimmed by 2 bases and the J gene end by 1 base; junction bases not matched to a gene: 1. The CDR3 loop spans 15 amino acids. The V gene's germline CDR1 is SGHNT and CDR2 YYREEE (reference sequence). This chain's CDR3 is CASSFGLAGTDTQYF. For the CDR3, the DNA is TGTGCCAGCAGCTTTGGACTAGCGGGCACAGATACGCAGTATTTT.

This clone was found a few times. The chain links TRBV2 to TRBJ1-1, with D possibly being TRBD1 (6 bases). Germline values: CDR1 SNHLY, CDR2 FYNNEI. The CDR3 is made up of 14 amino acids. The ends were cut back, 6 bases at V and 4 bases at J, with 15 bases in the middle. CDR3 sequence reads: CASRLQGTSTEAFF. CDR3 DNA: TGTGCCAGCAGGCTTCAGGGGACGAGCACTGAAGCTTTCTTT.

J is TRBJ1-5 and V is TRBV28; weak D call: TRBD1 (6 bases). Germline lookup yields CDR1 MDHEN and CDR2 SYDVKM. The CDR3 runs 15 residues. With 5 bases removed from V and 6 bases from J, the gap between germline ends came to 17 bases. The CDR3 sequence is CASSLGGFGGQPQHF. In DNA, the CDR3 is TGTGCCAGCAGTCTAGGGGGTTTCGGTGGTCAGCCCCAGCATTTT.

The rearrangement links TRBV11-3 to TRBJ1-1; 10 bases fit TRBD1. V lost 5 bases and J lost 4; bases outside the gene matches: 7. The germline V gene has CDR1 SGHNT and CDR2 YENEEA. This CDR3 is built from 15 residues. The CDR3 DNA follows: TGTGCCAGCAGCCCGGGACAGGGGAGGAGCACTGAAGCTTTCTTT. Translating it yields CASSPGQGRSTEAFF.

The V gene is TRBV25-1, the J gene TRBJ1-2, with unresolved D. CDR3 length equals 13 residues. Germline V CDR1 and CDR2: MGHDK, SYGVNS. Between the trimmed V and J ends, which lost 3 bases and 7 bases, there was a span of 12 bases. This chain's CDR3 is CASSDSGLFGYTF. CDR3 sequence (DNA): TGTGCCAGCAGTGACTCGGGTCTATTTGGCTACACCTTC.

As DNA, the CDR3 is TGTGCCAGCAGCGTAGACGCGGGACAGGGAGGTGGAAACACCATATATTTT. It translates to CASSVDAGQGGGNTIYF. The chain uses TRBV9 and TRBJ1-3, with TRBD1 matching over 9 bases. The CDR3 is made up of 17 amino acids. V was pared by 0 bases and J by 3 bases, with 7 bases of the junction left unmatched. Germline values: CDR1 SGDLS, CDR2 YYNGEE.

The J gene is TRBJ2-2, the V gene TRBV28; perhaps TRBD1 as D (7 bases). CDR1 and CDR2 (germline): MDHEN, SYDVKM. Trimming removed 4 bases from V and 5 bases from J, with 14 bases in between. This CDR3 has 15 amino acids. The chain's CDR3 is CASSWWTGGTGELFF. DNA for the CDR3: TGTGCCAGCAGTTGGTGGACAGGAGGGACCGGGGAGCTGTTTTTT.

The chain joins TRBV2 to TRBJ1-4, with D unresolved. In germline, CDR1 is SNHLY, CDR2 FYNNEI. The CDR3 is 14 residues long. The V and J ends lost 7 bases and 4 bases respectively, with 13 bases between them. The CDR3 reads CASTLEQHNEKLFF. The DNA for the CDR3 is TGTGCCAGCACCTTGGAACAGCATAATGAAAAACTGTTTTTT.

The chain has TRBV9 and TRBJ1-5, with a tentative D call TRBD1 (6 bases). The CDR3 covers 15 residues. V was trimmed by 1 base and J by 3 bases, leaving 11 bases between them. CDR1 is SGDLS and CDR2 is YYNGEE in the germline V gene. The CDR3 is CASSVSGEINQPQHF. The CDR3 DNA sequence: TGTGCCAGCAGCGTATCAGGGGAAATCAATCAGCCCCAGCATTTT.

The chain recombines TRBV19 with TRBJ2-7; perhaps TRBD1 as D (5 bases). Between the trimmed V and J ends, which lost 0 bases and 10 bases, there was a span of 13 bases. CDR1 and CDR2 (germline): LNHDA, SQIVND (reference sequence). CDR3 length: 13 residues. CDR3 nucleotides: TGTGCCAGTAGTATAGATCCTACACAGGACCAGTACTTC. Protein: CASSIDPTQDQYF.

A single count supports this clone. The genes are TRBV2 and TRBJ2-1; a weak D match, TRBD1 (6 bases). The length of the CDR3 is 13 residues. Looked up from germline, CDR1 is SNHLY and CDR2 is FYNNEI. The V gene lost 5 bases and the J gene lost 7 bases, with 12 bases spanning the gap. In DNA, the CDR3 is TGTGCCAGCAGTTTAGGACAGCCAAATGAGCAGTTCTTC. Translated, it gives CASSLGQPNEQFF.

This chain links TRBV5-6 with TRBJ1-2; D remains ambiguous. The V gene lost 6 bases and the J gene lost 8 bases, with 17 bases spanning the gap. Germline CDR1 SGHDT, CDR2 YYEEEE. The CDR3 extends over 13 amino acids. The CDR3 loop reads CASTLRRDQGYTF. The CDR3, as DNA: TGTGCCAGCACCCTCCGCCGGGATCAGGGCTACACCTTC.

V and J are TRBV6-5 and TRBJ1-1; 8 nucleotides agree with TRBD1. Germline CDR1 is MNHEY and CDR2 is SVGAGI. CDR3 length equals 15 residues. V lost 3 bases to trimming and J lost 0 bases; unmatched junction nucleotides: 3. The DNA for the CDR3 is TGTGCCAGCAGTTATGGGGACAGGATGAACACTGAAGCTTTCTTT. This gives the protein CASSYGDRMNTEAFF.

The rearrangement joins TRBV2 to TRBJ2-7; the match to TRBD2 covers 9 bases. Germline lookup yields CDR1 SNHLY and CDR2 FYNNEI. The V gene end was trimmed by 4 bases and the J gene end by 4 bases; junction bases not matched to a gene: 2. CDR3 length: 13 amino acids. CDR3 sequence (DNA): TGTGCCAGCAGTGGCGGGAGGGGGTACGAGCAGTACTTC. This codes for CASSGGRGYEQYF.